Listed here is a single T cell receptor beta chain. No antigen is known for it. The input lacks base qualities; no much larger clone sits a single base away. Stable Graves' hyperthyroidism was defined as the absence of progression to ophthalmopathy over 18 months of follow-up. Hyperthyroidism patients were newly diagnosed, had a disease duration of under 2 months, and were aged 18 to 65 years. Patients with uncontrolled infections, other autoimmune diseases, pregnancy or lactation were excluded. Clinical symptoms, serum thyroxine and TRAb, thyroid ultrasound, and orbital computed tomography formed the basis for the diagnoses. Ficoll-Paque density gradient centrifugation was used to isolate PBMCs from approximately 10 ml of fresh peripheral blood. Total RNA was extracted using Trizol reagent, and RNA quality was assessed on an Agilent 2100 Bioanalyzer. TCR beta CDR3 regions were amplified from RNA transcripts. For the first round of RT-PCR on the TCR CDR3, the HTBI primer set was used together with the Qiagen OneStep RT-PCR kit. Libraries were constructed in a second round of multiplex PCR, after which size selection and purification were performed. The libraries were sequenced on an Illumina HiSeq2000 using paired-end 100 bp reads. On the study's bioinformatics: SOAPnuke was used to process the raw data, with reads discarded if the reads contained adapters or uncalled bases, had a mean Phred below 15, or lacked an exact constant-primer or identifier match. High-quality paired reads were merged with COPE v1.2.5, and unique nucleotide sequences were defined as clonotypes. MiTCR v1.1 was used to align the clonotypes against IMGT TRBV, TRBD and TRBJ reference segments. The analysis was restricted to V-J combinations with a frequency above 0.0001, which together covered 99.2% of the repertoires. A TCS score was defined as the ratio of F50 (clonal expansion) to E x V (chaos), with BLOSUM62-based TCRdist applied between CDR3 peptides within each V-J. Welch's t-statistics and random forest reduced roughly 530 V-J features to fewer than 15, which were used in a naive Bayes classifier (R e1071). The raw public data were reprocessed by TCRdb itself: fastp quality trimming at Q25, MiXCR clonotype calling, in-frame beta chains only. Rows merge per CDR3 protein into single entries with the most common DNA and genes. TCRdb, rather than the study authors, made the V and J calls. A total of a few hundred thousand distinct CDR3 sequences appear in this sample, 19% of them only once. The ten biggest clones cover about 4% of the sample.

This specimen belongs to a study of T cells in Graves' hyperthyroidism and ophthalmopathy (dated by TCRdb to between 2018 and 2021). Some background on the complete study: Peripheral blood was collected at initial diagnosis, before any treatment. An independent validation cohort of fewer than 20 hyperthyroidism patients and 17 patients who later progressed to ophthalmopathy tested prospective prediction of ophthalmopathy. In six Graves' hyperthyroidism patients, the study also compared T-cell repertoires from thyroid tissue with T-cell repertoires from blood. To identify distinguishing TCR V-J signatures, a discovery cohort of 100 or so patients was used, comprising some 45 with Graves' ophthalmopathy and approximately 58 with stable Graves' hyperthyroidism. The approximately 97 discovery patients were randomly divided into training and test sets at a 7:3 ratio. TCR Vbeta CDR3 sequencing of 140 or so peripheral blood samples (under 45 ophthalmopathy, about 80 hyperthyroidism and about 17 progressor patients) is reported in the paper. Following sampling, methimazole starting at 30 mg daily was given to hyperthyroidism patients, and high-dose intravenous methylprednisolone was given to ophthalmopathy patients. Points the paper makes about the study in general: No statistical method was used to set the sample size in advance, and investigators knew the group allocation. Most expanded thyroid clonotypes (frequency above 0.001) were also detected in blood, suggesting blood repertoires may reflect thyroid immune responses. In validation, progression to ophthalmopathy was predicted by the model with 70% to 71% sensitivity and approximately 78% specificity, a median of around 6.5 months before onset. A 13 V-J signature model separated ophthalmopathy from stable hyperthyroidism, with approximately 87% sensitivity and just under 84% specificity in cross-validation and 80%/75% in testing.

The germline V and J ends show losses of 10 bases and 5 bases respectively, and no gene match explains 1 base of the junction. The CDR3 contains 11 residues, cysteine and phenylalanine counted. This entry keeps only the CDR3 DNA: 33 bases, framed from base 1. Reading the germline V gene gives CDR1 SNHLY and CDR2 FYNNEI. The source is a young woman with Graves' hyperthyroidism. Input material: blood. This receptor chain uses TRBV2 and TRBJ2-5; TRBD1 lines up with 10 middle nucleotides. The sequence in DNA is TGTGCCACGGGACAGGGGGAGACCCAGTACTTC. The encoded protein is CATGQGETQYF.